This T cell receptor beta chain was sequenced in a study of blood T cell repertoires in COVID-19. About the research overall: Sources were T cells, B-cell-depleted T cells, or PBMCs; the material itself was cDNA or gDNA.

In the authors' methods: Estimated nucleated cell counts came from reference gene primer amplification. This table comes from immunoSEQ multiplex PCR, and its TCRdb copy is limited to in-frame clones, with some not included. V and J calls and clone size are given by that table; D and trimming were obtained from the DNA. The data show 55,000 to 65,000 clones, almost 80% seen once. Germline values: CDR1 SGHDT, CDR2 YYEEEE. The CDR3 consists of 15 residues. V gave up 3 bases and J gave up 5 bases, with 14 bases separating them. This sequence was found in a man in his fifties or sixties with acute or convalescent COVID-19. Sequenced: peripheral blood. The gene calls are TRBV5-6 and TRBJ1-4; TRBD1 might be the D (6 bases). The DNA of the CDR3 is TGTGCCAGCAGCTCCACCGGGACAAGGAATGAAAAACTGTTTTTT. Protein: CASSSTGTRNEKLFF.